This note documents a single TCR beta chain sequence. The sample originates from a study of shared clonotypes between healthy human individuals. Study-level information: With ages of 18 to 49, the donors were a couple of women and three men.

In germline, CDR1 is MNHNS, CDR2 SASEGT. V gave up 2 bases and J gave up 5 bases, with 16 bases separating them. CDR3 size: 15 residues. Each subset's genomic DNA was split evenly across several immunoSEQ plates. Assay used: immunoSEQ multiplex PCR; TCRdb lists only in-frame clones, some missing. The top ten hold about 0.94% of the sample, which has about 1.1 million clones, 60% to 85% seen once. This chain uses TRBV6-1 with TRBJ2-7; D gene uncertain. The source material was memory CD4+ T cells from PBMCs. Subset given: CD45RA-negative fraction. This sequence was found in a man between 18 and 29 years old in good health. Some clones in this sample may be carry-over from other donors' samples. CDR3: CASSERSVPVNEQYF. CDR3 nucleotide sequence: TGTGCCAGCAGTGAAAGGTCCGTTCCGGTGAACGAGCAGTACTTC.